These 14 T cell receptor beta chains came from one sample sequenced in a study of blood T cell repertoires in COVID-19. Repertoires were generated with immunoSEQ multiplex PCR, while TCRdb's copy carries only in-frame clones and drops some. The data hold about 110,000 clones, with under 85% observed a single time. What was sequenced was peripheral blood. The receptors originated from a woman aged 70-85 years with acute or convalescent COVID-19.

The chain has TRBV5-8 and TRBJ2-1; 16 bases match TRBD2. V lost 5 bases, J lost 9 bases, and 11 bases stayed unmatched. This CDR3 is 17 amino acids long. Germline V gene lookup returns CDR1 SGHTS and CDR2 YDEGEE. The CDR3 sequence is CASRKPGTSGGAGEQFF. Written as DNA, the CDR3 is TGTGCCAGCAGAAAACCCGGGACTAGCGGGGGGGCGGGTGAGCAGTTCTTC.

This rearrangement joins TRBV12-3 or TRBV12-4 to TRBJ2-5; 9 bases are shared with TRBD1. V shed 4 bases and J 5 bases; nucleotides not matched to a gene: 2. This CDR3 region has 13 residues. The CDR3 DNA reads TGTGCCAGCAGTTCTGGGACAGGGGAGACCCAGTACTTC. Its protein product is CASSSGTGETQYF.

This chain connects TRBV6-5 to TRBJ2-3; a possible D gene is TRBD2 (5 bases). The CDR3 extends over 14 amino acids. Trimming shortened V by 5 bases and J by 3 bases, and 12 bases separated the two germline ends. Germline V lookup: CDR1 MNHEY, CDR2 SVGAGI. CDR3 amino acids: CASSILDVTDTQYF. As DNA, the CDR3 is TGTGCCAGCAGTATACTAGATGTTACAGATACGCAGTATTTT.

This chain uses TRBV3-1 (or the pseudogene TRBV3-2) with TRBJ2-3, with 9 bases aligning to TRBD2. Trimming cost V 4 bases and J 15 bases; bases outside gene matches: 5. Germline-derived CDR1 and CDR2 are LGHDT and YNNKEL (reference sequence). The length of the CDR3 is 11 residues. CDR3 region: CASSLAGVCYF. CDR3 coding DNA: TGTGCCAGCAGCCTAGCGGGAGTATGCTATTTT.

The rearrangement joins TRBV7-2 to TRBJ1-4; D uncertain. V lost 5 bases and J 0 bases, leaving 10 bases between the germline ends. This CDR3 has 15 amino acids. Germline assignment: CDR1 SGHTA and CDR2 FQGNSA. CDR3 in DNA: TGTGCCAGCAGCCGGCGGCAGCCAACTAATGAAAAACTGTTTTTT. Its protein is CASSRRQPTNEKLFF.

This clone was detected only once. This chain connects TRBV30 to TRBJ1-1, with D maybe TRBD1 (5 bases). Deletions cut 3 bases from V and 5 bases from J, with 16 bases between. There are 14 residues in the CDR3. Germline CDR1 is GTSNPN and CDR2 is SVGIG (reference sequence). CDR3 loop: CAWRLGGLGTEAFF. Written as DNA, the CDR3 is TGTGCCTGGAGGTTGGGGGGGTTGGGGACTGAAGCTTTCTTT.

This rearrangement joins TRBV5-1 to TRBJ1-1, with unresolved D. This CDR3 is built from 15 residues. Trimming took off 5 bases at V and 1 base at J, with 15 bases between the two ends. Germline values: CDR1 SGHRS, CDR2 YFSETQ. The DNA for the CDR3 is TGCGCCAGCAGTCCTACTGTGCCCGGGAACACTGAAGCTTTCTTT. It is translated as CASSPTVPGNTEAFF.

The chain carries TRBV7-6 and TRBJ2-5; D call uncertain. CDR3 size: 14 residues. Looked up from germline, CDR1 is SGHVS and CDR2 is FNYEAQ. V lost 2 bases and J lost 1, with 8 bases in between. The CDR3 bases are TGTGCCAGCAGCTTAAACAACCCCCAAGAGACCCAGTACTTC. This encodes CASSLNNPQETQYF.

The chain uses TRBV30 and TRBJ2-1; D is perhaps TRBD1 (5 bases). Germline values: CDR1 GTSNPN, CDR2 SVGIG (reference sequence). V shed 4 bases and J shed 4 bases, with 11 bases lying between them. This CDR3 has 13 amino acids. The CDR3 nucleotides are TGTGCCTGGAAAAGGGGAAATTACAATGAGCAGTTCTTC. This codes for CAWKRGNYNEQFF.

V gene TRBV6-5 combines with J gene TRBJ1-2; D is undetermined. This CDR3 spans 14 amino acids. Germline V gene data show CDR1 as MNHEY and CDR2 as SVGAGI. Deletions cut 0 bases from V and 8 bases from J, with 13 bases between. Here the CDR3 reads CASSYSSVAGGYTF. CDR3 nucleotides: TGTGCCAGCAGTTACTCTTCGGTGGCGGGGGGCTACACCTTC.

Written as DNA, the CDR3 is TGTGCCTGGAGTCTGGATCTGGAGACTGAAGCTTTCTTT. As protein: CAWSLDLETEAFF. The rearrangement uses TRBV30 and TRBJ1-1; D remains ambiguous. The CDR3 has 13 amino acids. The V gene's germline CDR1 is GTSNPN and CDR2 SVGIG (reference sequence). The V and J ends lost 2 bases and 5 bases respectively, with 12 bases between them.

The J gene is TRBJ2-1, the V gene TRBV3-1 (or the pseudogene TRBV3-2); 10 positions match TRBD2. V lost 3 bases, J lost 4 bases, and 18 bases stayed unmatched. CDR3 size: 20 residues. Germline CDR1 LGHDT, CDR2 YNNKEL (reference sequence). The CDR3 is CASSQKLTSGRGAYYNEQFF. The CDR3 region has the DNA TGTGCCAGCAGCCAGAAGCTAACCAGCGGGAGGGGGGCTTATTACAATGAGCAGTTCTTC.

The rearrangement uses TRBV12-5 and TRBJ1-2, with D perhaps matching TRBD1 (6 bases). Germline V CDR1 and CDR2: LGHNT, FRNRAP. The CDR3 runs to 14 residues. Trimming left V 3 bases short and J 5 bases short, with 13 bases between. The CDR3: CASGFAHRAYGYTF. For the CDR3, the DNA is TGTGCTAGTGGTTTTGCCCACAGGGCTTATGGCTACACCTTC.

The rearrangement links TRBV28 to TRBJ2-1, with D tentatively TRBD2 (5 bases). CDR3 length: 13 residues. The germline V gene has CDR1 MDHEN and CDR2 SYDVKM. V was clipped by 6 bases and J by 3 bases, with 9 bases between them. This chain's CDR3 is CASSSGYYNEQFF. The CDR3 DNA follows: TGTGCCAGCAGCTCGGGGTACTACAATGAGCAGTTCTTC.